Following are 18 T cell receptor beta chains from one sample sequenced in a study of human T cells and chemical hapten exposure. Time point in this sample: patch test 3, about 24 weeks after DPC sensitization. The treatment denotes: therapeutic diphenylcyclopropenone sensitization with weekly scalp DPC. The starting material, unfractionated whole blood, was used for total RNA extraction. TCRdb independently ran MiXCR on the RACE reads; one entry per CDR3 protein. The sample has roughly 38,000 distinct CDR3 sequences; around a tenth are singletons. The sequencing used whole blood, collected in connection with sensitization to the hapten diphenylcyclopropenone (DPC). Receptor source: a man aged 45-65 years with alopecia areata. Some clones in this sample may be carry-over from other donors' samples.

This clonotype was recorded at least ten times. The chain links TRBV11-2 to TRBJ2-2, with D perhaps given as TRBD1 or TRBD2 (5 bases each). Germline CDR1 reads SGHAT; CDR2 reads FQNNGV. There are 15 residues in the CDR3. The V end lost 4 bases, the J end lost 2 bases, and 11 bases lay between the germline ends. The chain's CDR3 is CASSSGPLNTGELFF. CDR3 nucleotide sequence: TGTGCCAGCAGCTCGGGACCTTTAAACACCGGGGAGCTGTTTTTT.

This clonotype occurred many times. This chain links TRBV7-2 with TRBJ1-3; D ambiguous. The CDR3 spans 14 residues. The germline gives CDR1 SGHTA, CDR2 FQGNSA. V lost 4 bases, J lost 9 bases, and 16 bases lay in between. In DNA, the CDR3 is TGTGCCAGCAGCTCCCCCGGCGCCGGAGGCACCATATATTTT. It translates to CASSSPGAGGTIYF.

This clonotype was detected ten times or more. V usage is TRBV10-2 and J usage is TRBJ2-2; D is uncertain. V shed 8 bases and J shed 4 bases, with 14 bases lying between them. CDR3 length: 14 residues. The V gene's germline CDR1 is WSHSY and CDR2 SAAADI. Here the CDR3 reads CASYPGTPTGELFF. The CDR3 DNA follows: TGCGCCAGCTATCCGGGCACCCCCACCGGGGAGCTGTTTTTT.

Concerning this clonotype itself: This may come from a read error, since a much larger clone is one base off. This is likely a read error, given that the CDR3 carries no conserved phenylalanine or tryptophan at its end. V usage is TRBV7-9 and J usage is TRBJ2-1; D is undetermined. This CDR3 comprises 13 residues. V was cut by 1 base and J by 6 bases, with 7 bases left in between. Germline loops: CDR1 SEHNR, CDR2 FQNEAQ (reference sequence). The CDR3 loop is CASSLGGANEQFS. CDR3 nucleotides: TGTGCCAGCAGCTTAGGTGGAGCCAATGAGCAGTTCTCC.

This clonotype was seen at least ten times. This chain links TRBV7-2 with TRBJ1-1; D possibly corresponds to TRBD1 (6 bases). The germline CDR1 and CDR2 sequences are SGHTA and FQGNSA. The CDR3 consists of 16 residues. Trimming shortened V by 3 bases and J by 2 bases, and 16 bases separated the two germline ends. Written as DNA, the CDR3 is TGTGCCAGCAGCTTCGATGCAGGGGCCCTCAACACTGAAGCTTTCTTT. Protein product: CASSFDAGALNTEAFF. Complete variable domain (other parts from reference TRBV7-2 and TRBJ1-1): GAGVSQSPSNKVTEKGKDVELRCDPISGHTALYWYRQSLGQGLEFLIYFQGNSAPDKSGLPSDRFSAERTGGSVSTLTIQRTQQEDSAVYLCASSFDAGALNTEAFFGQGTRLTVV.

A few counts support this clonotype. The chain carries TRBV19 and TRBJ2-5; D remains unclear. Trimming removed 6 bases at V and 5 bases at J, with 10 bases between. Germline V lookup: CDR1 LNHDA, CDR2 SQIVND (reference sequence). The CDR3 is made up of 12 amino acids. In DNA, the CDR3 is TGTGCCAGTAGACAAGTTGGCGAGACCCAGTACTTC. Translated: CASRQVGETQYF.

This clonotype showed up many times. CDR3 coding DNA: TGTGCCAGCAGCTTAGCGCGCGGGGCGGGTTACAATGAGCAGTTCTTC. Translated, it gives CASSLARGAGYNEQFF. This chain links TRBV7-2 with TRBJ2-1; TRBD2 is a possible D gene (6 bases). Germline values: CDR1 SGHTA, CDR2 FQGNSA. This CDR3 has 16 amino acids. V lost 0 bases and J lost 4, with 13 bases in between.

This clonotype was seen a few times. J is TRBJ1-1 and V is TRBV10-3; TRBD1 matches at 7 bases. From germline, CDR1 is ENHRY and CDR2 SYGVKD. The V gene end was trimmed by 6 bases and the J gene end by 7 bases; junction bases not matched to a gene: 8. The CDR3 sequence is 13 residues long. CDR3 region: CAIRADREVEAFF. In DNA, the CDR3 is TGTGCCATCAGGGCTGACAGGGAGGTTGAAGCTTTCTTT.

This clonotype showed up many times. The gene calls are TRBV28 and TRBJ2-1, with 10 bases identical to TRBD2. The CDR3 loop spans 16 amino acids. CDR1 and CDR2 (germline): MDHEN, SYDVKM. Trimming cost V 8 bases and J 2 bases; bases outside gene matches: 9. CDR3 bases: TGTGCCAGCTGTACTACCGGACTAGCGGCCTACAATGAGCAGTTCTTC. Protein product: CASCTTGLAAYNEQFF.

This clonotype was recorded at least ten times. The chain employs TRBV7-9 and TRBJ2-1; 7 bases are a match to TRBD1. V was clipped by 3 bases and J by 6 bases; unmatched bases: 14. Germline V gene data show CDR1 as SEHNR and CDR2 as FQNEAQ (reference sequence). The CDR3 loop spans 17 amino acids. CDR3 coding DNA: TGTGCCAGCAGCTTCGAATCCGGGACAGTATCGGTCAATGAGCAGTTCTTC. Translating gives CASSFESGTVSVNEQFF. The full variable domain, completed using reference TRBV7-9 and TRBJ2-1, is DTGVSQNPRHKITKRGQNVTFRCDPISEHNRLYWYRQTLGQGPEFLTYFQNEAQLEKSRLLSDRFSAERPKGSFSTLEIQRTEQGDSAMYLCASSFESGTVSVNEQFFGPGTRLTVL.

This clonotype has at least ten counts. The V call is TRBV29-1, the J call TRBJ2-7, with D tentatively TRBD1 (5 bases). Germline assignment: CDR1 SQVTM and CDR2 ANQGSEA. V was trimmed by 0 bases and J by 2 bases, leaving 14 bases between them. The CDR3 loop spans 15 amino acids. CDR3 coding DNA: TGCAGCGTTGAAGAGATCTCAGGGTCCGCCTACGAGCAGTACTTC. Residues: CSVEEISGSAYEQYF.

This clonotype turned up a few times. The V gene is TRBV2, the J gene TRBJ2-1; 10 nucleotides line up with TRBD1. V was pared by 6 bases and J by 1 base, with 0 bases of the junction left unmatched. There are 14 residues in the CDR3. Per the germline V gene, CDR1 is SNHLY and CDR2 is FYNNEI. The CDR3 here is CASRDRGSYNEQFF. DNA of the CDR3: TGTGCCAGCAGGGACAGGGGGTCCTACAATGAGCAGTTCTTC.

This clonotype was seen many times. V is TRBV2 and J is TRBJ1-6; D is unclear. Germline V CDR1 and CDR2: SNHLY, FYNNEI. The CDR3 is 13 amino acids. V was cut by 4 bases and J by 8 bases, with 9 bases left in between. The CDR3 sequence is CASSASRDSPLHF. CDR3 DNA: TGTGCCAGCAGTGCGAGTAGGGATTCACCCCTCCACTTT.

This clonotype has a count of ten or more. The chain links TRBV25-1 to TRBJ1-2, with D possibly matching TRBD1 (5 bases). This CDR3 contains 14 residues. Germline CDR1 is MGHDK and CDR2 is SYGVNS. V gave up 3 bases and J gave up 8 bases, with 16 bases separating them. CDR3 sequence: CASSELGEVEGYTF. In DNA form, the CDR3 reads TGTGCCAGCAGTGAGTTAGGGGAGGTCGAGGGCTACACCTTC.

This chain joins TRBV12-3 or TRBV12-4 and TRBJ2-7, with 9 bases aligning to TRBD1. This CDR3 is built from 13 residues. V was pared by 6 bases and J by 3 bases, with 3 bases of the junction left unmatched. The CDR3 region is CASRDRGDYEQYF. DNA for the CDR3: TGTGCCAGCAGGGACAGGGGCGACTACGAGCAGTACTTC.

The genes are TRBV20-1 and TRBJ2-7, with 13 bases that match TRBD2. The germline V gene encodes CDR1 DFQATT and CDR2 SNEGSKA (reference sequence). This CDR3 has 13 residues. The J segment lost 6 bases and the V segment lost 8 bases, leaving 7 bases of the junction unmatched. The CDR3 bases are TGCAGTACTTGGACTAGCGGGAGTTCCGAGCAGTACTTC. Its protein is CSTWTSGSSEQYF.

As for this clonotype: A much larger clone differs by one base, so this may be a read error. The J gene is TRBJ2-6, the V gene TRBV7-2; D gene ambiguous. This CDR3 is 15 amino acids long. Germline CDR1 SGHTA, CDR2 FQGNSA. DNA of the CDR3: TGTGTCAGCAGCTTCGAACTCTCTGGGGCCAACGTCCTGACTTTC. Amino acids: CVSSFELSGANVLTF.

This clonotype was seen repeatedly, ten times or more. The chain is built from TRBV28 and TRBJ2-1; 8 nucleotides match TRBD2. Germline CDR1 MDHEN, CDR2 SYDVKM. The V segment lost 7 bases and the J segment 12 bases; nucleotides outside the gene matches: 8. This CDR3 has 12 residues. The CDR3 sequence: CASNLDAGGQFF. CDR3 sequence (DNA): TGTGCCAGCAATCTGGATGCGGGAGGGCAGTTCTTC.